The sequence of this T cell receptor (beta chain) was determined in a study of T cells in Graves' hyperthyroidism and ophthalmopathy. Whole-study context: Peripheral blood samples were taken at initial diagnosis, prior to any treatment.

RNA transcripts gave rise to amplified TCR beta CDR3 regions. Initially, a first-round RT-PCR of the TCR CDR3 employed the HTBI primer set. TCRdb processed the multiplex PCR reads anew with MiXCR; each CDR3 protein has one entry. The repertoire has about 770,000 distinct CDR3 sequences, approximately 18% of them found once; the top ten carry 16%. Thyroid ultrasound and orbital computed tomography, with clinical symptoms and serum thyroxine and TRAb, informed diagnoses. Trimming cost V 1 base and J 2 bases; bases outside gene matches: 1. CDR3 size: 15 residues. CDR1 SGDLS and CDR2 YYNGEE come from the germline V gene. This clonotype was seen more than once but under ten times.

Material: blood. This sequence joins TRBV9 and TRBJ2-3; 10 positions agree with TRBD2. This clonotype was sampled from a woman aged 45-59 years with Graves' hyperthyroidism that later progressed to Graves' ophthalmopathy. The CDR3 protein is CASSVSGGATDTQYF. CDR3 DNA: TGTGCCAGCAGCGTAAGCGGGGGGGCCACAGATACGCAGTATTTT.